This is a list of T cell receptor beta chains from one sample in a study of a mutant IDH1 vaccine in newly diagnosed glioma. Clones were read by immunoSEQ multiplex PCR, and TCRdb kept only the in-frame ones, dropping some. Of almost 95,000 clones detected, 89% appear once; the ten largest clones hold approximately 0.8%. No antigen has been assigned to these receptors. This specimen consisted of PBMCs, obtained from a glioma patient whose treatment included an IDH1 peptide vaccine. Receptors originate from a woman between 50 and 59 years old with glioma. The CDR3 runs from the conserved cysteine through the conserved F or W. A D gene is named only where the DNA matches it firmly. Only some rows state a clone size, as once, few, many or a class for expanded clones.

TRBV15	-	-	TRBJ2-7	TGTGCCACCAGCAGAGATCTGGGGGATTACGAGCAGTACTTC	CATSRDLGDYEQYF
TRBV28	-	TRBD1	TRBJ1-4	TGTGCCAGCAGTTTAAGGGGACAGGGAGGTGAAAAACTGTTTTTT	CASSLRGQGGEKLFF
TRBV5-1	-	TRBD1	TRBJ2-5	TGCGCCAGCAGCCGTACGACAGGGAACCAAGAGACCCAGTACTTC	CASSRTTGNQETQYF
TRBV19	once	-	TRBJ2-1	TGTGCCAGTAGTATAGATAGGGCTTCCGGGCAGTTCTTC	CASSIDRASGQFF
TRBV2	-	-	TRBJ2-5	TGTGCCAGCACCGGGACAGGCGGGGGTCAGACCCAGTACTTC	CASTGTGGGQTQYF
TRBV21-1	-	-	TRBJ1-2	TGTGCCAGCAGCTATGGCTACACCTTC	CASSYGYTF
TRBV9	-	-	TRBJ1-1	TGTGCCAGCAGCGCCCGACTGGAAAGGGGAACTGAAGCTTTCTTT	CASSARLERGTEAFF
TRBV29-1	-	-	TRBJ1-2	TGCAGCGCGTCCGGGATCGACTACGGCTACACCTTC	CSASGIDYGYTF
TRBV6-5	-	-	TRBJ1-2	TGTGCCAGCAGACTCCACGCCGGGTCCTCCGGGGGCTACACCTTC	CASRLHAGSSGGYTF
TRBV5-8	-	-	TRBJ2-1	TGTGCCAGCACCCCGGACACAGGATATGAGCAGTTCTTC	CASTPDTGYEQFF
TRBV7-9	-	-	TRBJ1-5	TGTGCCAGCAGTGGTTATAGCAATCAGCCCCAGCATTTT	CASSGYSNQPQHF
TRBV7-8	-	-	TRBJ2-6	TGTGCCAGCAGCTTAAGGCAGGGTTATGGGGCCAACGTCCTGACTTTC	CASSLRQGYGANVLTF
TRBV9	-	-	TRBJ1-3	TGTGCCAGCAGCGCTACAGGGACTGGAAACACCATATATTTT	CASSATGTGNTIYF
TRBV27	-	-	TRBJ2-5	TGTGCCAGCAGTTTTTCCCATAGTCCTCTGTACTTC	CASSFSHSPLYF
TRBV6-6	-	TRBD1	TRBJ1-6	TGTGCCAGCAGCAGGGACAGGAGAAGGTCACCCCTCCACTTT	CASSRDRRRSPLHF
TRBV7-8	-	-	TRBJ1-6	TGTGCCAGCTGCCGGGACGCCGCCAGGTCACCCCTCCACTTT	CASCRDAARSPLHF
TRBV28	-	-	TRBJ2-7	TGTGCCAGCCTCCACGGGGGTACGAGCGAGCAGTACTTC	CASLHGGTSEQYF
TRBV9	-	-	TRBJ2-3	TGTGCCAGCAGCGTGGGGTTGCGGCTAGAGGGAGATACGCAGTATTTT	CASSVGLRLEGDTQYF
TRBV29-1	-	TRBD1	TRBJ1-2	TGCAGCGCCCGAGGACAGGGGAACTATGGCTACACCTTC	CSARGQGNYGYTF
TRBV7-9	-	TRBD2	TRBJ2-2	TGTGCCAGCAGCATTAGCGGGAGAGCCACCGGGGAGCTGTTTTTT	CASSISGRATGELFF
TRBV30	few	TRBD1	TRBJ1-4	TGTGCCTGGATGAGGCAGGGGGCTAATGAAAAACTGTTTTTT	CAWMRQGANEKLFF
TRBV20-1	-	-	TRBJ2-1	TGCAGTGCTAGAGAGGAGAGACAGTTCTTC	CSAREERQFF
TRBV6-4	-	TRBD2	TRBJ2-1	TGTGCCAGCAGTGAGCGGGAGAGGCCCTACAATGAGCAGTTCTTC	CASSERERPYNEQFF
TRBV5-1	-	-	TRBJ1-1	TGCGCCAGCAGCTTGTTAGCGGGGGGCGTCACTGAAGCTTTCTTT	CASSLLAGGVTEAFF
TRBV5-5	-	-	TRBJ2-1	TGTGCCAGCAGCTCTTCGACAGGTCAAGTTGAGCAGTTCTTC	CASSSSTGQVEQFF
TRBV6-5	once	-	TRBJ1-4	TGTGCCAGCAGTTACGGGAGGGCCAATGAAAAACTGTTTTTT	CASSYGRANEKLFF
TRBV5-4	-	TRBD1	TRBJ1-4	TGTGCCAGCAGCTTGGAATCAGGGGGCTTTGAAAAACTGTTTTTT	CASSLESGGFEKLFF
TRBV5-1	-	TRBD2	TRBJ2-7	TGCGCCAGCAGCTTGTGGTCAGGCGGGAGTGTAGGCGAGCAGTACTTC	CASSLWSGGSVGEQYF
TRBV25-1	-	-	TRBJ1-2	TGTGCCAGCAGTCCCACGGGGTGGGCTTTGGAGGGCTACACCTTC	CASSPTGWALEGYTF
TRBV11-2	-	TRBD2	TRBJ2-5	TGTGCCAGCAGCTTCGGTAGCGGGGGGAAAGAGACCCAGTACTTC	CASSFGSGGKETQYF
TRBV19	few	-	TRBJ1-5	TGTGCCAGTACGAAGGGGGGGGAAGGGACTCAGCCCCAGCATTTT	CASTKGGEGTQPQHF
TRBV30	-	-	TRBJ2-7	TGTGCCTGGAGTGGGGGCGGTTCCTACGAGCAGTACTTC	CAWSGGGSYEQYF
TRBV18	-	TRBD1	TRBJ2-1	TGTGCCAGCTCACCTGGGACAGGGGGCCGTGAGCAGTTCTTC	CASSPGTGGREQFF
TRBV5-6	-	-	TRBJ1-2	TGTGCCAGCAGCTCAACAGGCTACTATGGCTACACCTTC	CASSSTGYYGYTF
TRBV6-5	once	TRBD1	TRBJ1-2	TGTGCCAGCAGCCCGGACAGGGAAGTTGGCTACACCTTC	CASSPDREVGYTF
TRBV28	-	TRBD2	TRBJ2-7	TGTGCCAGCAGTCCTACCGACTACCTATCCTGGACTAGCGGGCGCTCCTACGAGCAGTACTTC	CASSPTDYLSWTSGRSYEQYF
TRBV6-1	-	-	TRBJ1-2	TGTGCCAGCAGTGTAGAACTCGGAAACTATGGCTACACCTTC	CASSVELGNYGYTF